One and the same sample provided the 19 T cell receptor beta chains below, sequenced in a study of cytotoxic CD8 clonotypes in ibrutinib-treated CLL. Clones were read by immunoSEQ multiplex PCR, and TCRdb kept only the in-frame ones, dropping some. This sample has about 36,000 clones, with 71% found just once. Here the sequenced sample was PBMCs, taken at disease progression, from a patient treated with ibrutinib. All receptors derive from a human donor with chronic lymphocytic leukemia.

This clone was seen only a few times. The CDR3: CASSRDSTDTQYF. In DNA, the CDR3 is TGTGCCAGCAGTCGGGACAGCACAGATACGCAGTATTTT. The chain employs TRBV2 and TRBJ2-3, with D possibly being TRBD1 or TRBD2 (5 bases each). CDR1 and CDR2 from the germline V gene are SNHLY and FYNNEI. The CDR3 is 13 amino acids. The V end was cut by 5 bases, the J end by 0 bases, with 6 bases between. The full variable domain, rest sourced from reference TRBV2 and TRBJ2-3, is EPEVTQTPSHQVTQMGQEVILRCVPISNHLYFYWYRQILGQKVEFLVSFYNNEISEKSEIFDDQFSVERPDGSNFTLKIRSTKLEDSAMYFCASSRDSTDTQYFGPGTRLTVL.

V is TRBV5-1 and J is TRBJ2-5, with 8 bases matching TRBD1. CDR3 length: 18 amino acids. After removal of 0 bases from V and 5 bases from J, the junction contained 15 bases not matched to a gene. The germline V gene encodes CDR1 SGHRS and CDR2 YFSETQ. The CDR3 region is CASSLAGSGRGLFETQYF. The CDR3 coding sequence is TGCGCCAGCAGCTTGGCTGGCTCGGGCAGGGGGCTGTTTGAGACCCAGTACTTC.

V usage is TRBV4-1 and J usage is TRBJ1-5, with 8 bases lining up with TRBD1. CDR1 and CDR2 (germline): MGHRA, YSYEKL. CDR3 size: 16 residues. V trimming: 0 bases; J trimming: 5 bases; junction bases outside the gene matches: 6. The CDR3 loop is CASSQDSRGLDQPQHF. The CDR3 coding sequence is TGCGCCAGCAGCCAAGATTCCAGGGGGCTAGATCAGCCCCAGCATTTT.

This chain connects TRBV6-5 to TRBJ1-1; D gene unclear. V lost 5 bases, J lost 5 bases, and 15 bases lay in between. Looked up from germline, CDR1 is MNHEY and CDR2 is SVGAGI. This CDR3 is built from 14 residues. CDR3 nucleotide sequence: TGTGCCAGCAGTCGATCGACCGCCCGAACTGAAGCTTTCTTT. Its protein product is CASSRSTARTEAFF.

CDR3 sequence reads: CASRKWNGGGDTQYF. CDR3 DNA: TGTGCCAGCAGAAAATGGAACGGGGGTGGAGATACGCAGTATTTT. This rearrangement joins TRBV2 to TRBJ2-3, with D tentatively TRBD2 (6 bases). CDR1 and CDR2 from the germline V gene are SNHLY and FYNNEI. The CDR3 length is 15 residues. The V gene lost 6 bases and the J gene lost 5 bases, with 18 bases spanning the gap.

The J gene is TRBJ2-5, the V gene TRBV5-6; the match to TRBD1 covers 12 bases. V trimming: 4 bases; J trimming: 8 bases; junction bases outside the gene matches: 9. CDR1 and CDR2 (germline): SGHDT, YYEEEE. This CDR3 is built from 15 residues. The CDR3 bases are TGTGCCAGCAGCCGGGACAGGGGGCTGGTTGGAACCCAGTACTTC. Protein: CASSRDRGLVGTQYF.

The chain uses TRBV6-6 and TRBJ2-3; no reliable D call. V lost 2 bases and J 2 bases, leaving 14 bases between the germline ends. CDR1 is MNHNY and CDR2 is SVGAGI in the germline V gene (reference sequence). The CDR3 sequence is 16 residues long. CDR3 in DNA: TGTGCCAGCAGTTACGGGGTAGCCAAGGCCACAGATACGCAGTATTTT. It specifies CASSYGVAKATDTQYF.

This clone was detected only once. The chain links TRBV27 to TRBJ2-5; D call uncertain. Germline V gene data show CDR1 as MNHEY and CDR2 as SMNVEV (reference sequence). The CDR3 runs 15 residues. V was cut by 5 bases and J by 2 bases, with 15 bases left in between. The CDR3 nucleotides are TGTGCCAGCAGTCCTTCGATAATGTTACAAGAGACCCAGTACTTC. Amino acids: CASSPSIMLQETQYF.

The gene calls are TRBV5-4 and TRBJ1-1, with D perhaps matching TRBD1 (6 bases). The CDR3 has 15 residues. Germline V gene sequence: CDR1 SGHNT, CDR2 YYREEE (reference sequence). The V end was cut by 3 bases, the J end by 3 bases, with 15 bases between. The chain's CDR3 is CASSSLPGAHTEAFF. The CDR3 bases are TGTGCCAGCAGCTCACTTCCGGGGGCGCACACTGAAGCTTTCTTT.

V gene TRBV19 combines with J gene TRBJ2-1, with TRBD2 matching over 9 bases. CDR3 length: 15 residues. Unmatched junction bases numbered 13, after V lost 4 bases and J lost 12 bases. CDR1 is LNHDA, CDR2 SQIVND, per germline (reference sequence). In DNA, the CDR3 is TGTGCCAGTAGTAAAACCGGGACTAGCATTCCAGGGCAGTTCTTC. Residues: CASSKTGTSIPGQFF.

This clone showed up just a few times. The genes are TRBV9 and TRBJ2-2, with no clear D. CDR3 size: 16 residues. V gave up 4 bases and J gave up 6 bases, with 19 bases separating them. Germline CDR1 is SGDLS and CDR2 is YYNGEE. This CDR3 reads CASSPELPTGPGELFF. The CDR3 bases are TGTGCCAGCAGCCCAGAGCTTCCAACTGGGCCCGGGGAGCTGTTTTTT. The variable domain in full, completed from reference TRBV9 and TRBJ2-2, reads DSGVTQTPKHLITATGQRVTLRCSPRSGDLSVYWYQQSLDQGLQFLIQYYNGEERAKGNILERFSAQQFPDLHSELNLSSLELGDSALYFCASSPELPTGPGELFFGEGSRLTVL.

The sample holds a few counts of this clone. The chain recombines TRBV5-6 with TRBJ1-2; D might be TRBD1 (6 bases). Germline values: CDR1 SGHDT, CDR2 YYEEEE. Trimming left V 4 bases short and J 4 bases short, with 17 bases between. This CDR3 spans 15 amino acids. The CDR3 sequence is CASSGRGALSYGYTF. The CDR3 DNA reads as TGTGCCAGCAGCGGGCGGGGGGCCCTAAGCTATGGCTACACCTTC.

The chain is built from TRBV6-5 and TRBJ2-7; D gene unclear. Germline loops: CDR1 MNHEY, CDR2 SVGAGI. This CDR3 is 11 amino acids long. V gave up 6 bases and J gave up 8 bases, with 11 bases separating them. The CDR3 region is CASSYPGQQYF. DNA of the CDR3: TGTGCCAGCAGCTACCCTGGGCAGCAGTACTTC.

The table lists this clone with a few counts. The J gene is TRBJ2-7, the V gene TRBV5-1; D is uncertain. CDR1 is SGHRS and CDR2 is YFSETQ in the germline V gene. V lost 4 bases, J lost 6 bases, and 11 bases lay in between. The CDR3 extends over 12 amino acids. This CDR3 is CASSVDRAEQYF. The CDR3 bases are TGCGCCAGCAGCGTCGATCGGGCCGAGCAGTACTTC.

This clone was seen a few times. The chain links TRBV6-1 to TRBJ1-5; 12 bases agree with TRBD1. The germline V gene encodes CDR1 MNHNS and CDR2 SASEGT. The CDR3 has 18 amino acids. With 3 bases clipped from V and 4 bases from J, the junction kept 10 bases outside the gene matches. CDR3 DNA: TGTGCCAGCAGTGATCCAGGGACAGGGGGCTCTCGGAATCAGCCCCAGCATTTT. Its protein is CASSDPGTGGSRNQPQHF.

This clone was recorded many times. V usage is TRBV6-1 and J usage is TRBJ2-7; TRBD2 matches at 10 bases. Trimming took 1 base from V and 0 from J; bases not matched to a gene: 0. Per germline, CDR1 MNHNS and CDR2 SASEGT. The CDR3 totals 15 residues. Here the CDR3 DNA reads TGTGCCAGCAGTGAAGGGACTAGCGGCTCCTACGAGCAGTACTTC. Protein sequence: CASSEGTSGSYEQYF.

V is TRBV6-1 and J is TRBJ2-5; TRBD2 is a possible D gene (5 bases). The J call may be faulty, since TRBJ2-7 better matches the DNA end. CDR1 and CDR2 from the germline V gene are MNHNS and SASEGT. The CDR3 runs 14 residues. The CDR3 protein is CASSGFGITYEQYF. CDR3 in DNA: TGTGCCAGCAGTGGGTTCGGGATTACCTACGAGCAGTACTTC.

The rearrangement links TRBV4-1 to TRBJ2-2, with D maybe TRBD1 (6 bases). The CDR3 runs 18 residues. Trimming stripped 3 bases from V and 4 bases from J, with 21 bases between. Germline CDR1 and CDR2: MGHRA and YSYEKL. The CDR3 region has the DNA TGCGCCAGCAGCCAGAGGCAATGGGAAGACAGGCCCACCGGGGAGCTGTTTTTT. Its protein product is CASSQRQWEDRPTGELFF.

A single count supports this clone. CDR3 nucleotides: TGTGCCAGCAAGGGCCAGGGATTTTTCTATGGCTACACCTTC. Translation gives CASKGQGFFYGYTF. The genes are TRBV2 and TRBJ1-2; maybe TRBD1 (5 bases). Trimming took 7 bases from V and 4 from J, leaving 16 bases between them. The CDR3 contains 14 residues. Germline-derived CDR1 and CDR2 are SNHLY and FYNNEI. The full variable domain, completed using reference TRBV2 and TRBJ1-2, is EPEVTQTPSHQVTQMGQEVILRCVPISNHLYFYWYRQILGQKVEFLVSFYNNEISEKSEIFDDQFSVERPDGSNFTLKIRSTKLEDSAMYFCASKGQGFFYGYTFGSGTRLTVV.